These 14 T cell receptor beta chains came from one sample sequenced in a study of beta chain features in type 1 diabetes. Expressed TCRB transcripts got sequenced, as all isolated RNA was reverse transcribed. Method: immunoSEQ multiplex PCR; TCRdb's copy keeps in-frame clones and lacks some. The sample has 120,000 to 150,000 clones; under 60% are singletons. The sample taken for sequencing was Tregs from blood. The receptor source for this set is a man between 18 and 35 years old in good health.

The chain uses TRBV9 and TRBJ2-1, with 9 bases lining up with TRBD2. The V gene's germline CDR1 is SGDLS and CDR2 YYNGEE. CDR3 length: 15 residues. After removal of 4 bases from V and 6 bases from J, the junction contained 8 bases not matched to a gene. The DNA of the CDR3 is TGTGCCAGCAGCCCCCGGGCTAGCGGGACCAATGAGCAGTTCTTC. Translation gives CASSPRASGTNEQFF.

V gene TRBV27 combines with J gene TRBJ2-7; a possible D gene is TRBD1 (6 bases). The CDR3 spans 13 residues. The V gene lost 6 bases and the J gene lost 3 bases, with 12 bases spanning the gap. From germline, CDR1 is MNHEY and CDR2 SMNVEV (reference sequence). CDR3 nucleotide sequence: TGTGCCAGCAGGGGACACGGGGTCTACGAGCAGTACTTC. Protein sequence: CASRGHGVYEQYF.

V usage is TRBV5-1 and J usage is TRBJ2-7; the match to TRBD1 covers 8 bases. The germline gives CDR1 SGHRS, CDR2 YFSETQ. V gave up 4 bases and J gave up 0 bases; unmatched junction bases: 6. The CDR3 runs to 15 residues. The CDR3: CASSTWTGPSYEQYF. CDR3 in DNA: TGCGCCAGCAGCACCTGGACAGGGCCCTCCTACGAGCAGTACTTC.

The chain is built from TRBV7-3 and TRBJ2-1; the D is unclear. V lost 0 bases, J lost 10 bases, and 10 bases lay in between. The CDR3 is 13 residues long. The germline V gene has CDR1 SGHTA and CDR2 FQGTGA. CDR3 sequence: CASSLTPALEQFF. Written as DNA, the CDR3 is TGTGCCAGCAGCTTAACGCCCGCGTTGGAGCAGTTCTTC.

The rearrangement links TRBV7-3 to TRBJ1-1, with 7 bases that match TRBD1. The CDR3 has 15 amino acids. V dropped 4 bases and J dropped 0; count of bases not matched to a gene: 5. Germline V gene sequence: CDR1 SGHTA, CDR2 FQGTGA. The CDR3 bases are TGTGCCAGCAGCTCAGGGGGACAGATGAACACTGAAGCTTTCTTT. Its protein is CASSSGGQMNTEAFF.

This clone came up a few times. J is TRBJ2-1 and V is TRBV5-1; possible D gene TRBD2, 6 bases. The V end lost 0 bases, the J end lost 0 bases, and 7 bases lay between the germline ends. The CDR3 runs to 15 residues. Germline CDR1 and CDR2: SGHRS and YFSETQ. The CDR3 spells CASSLVGSSYNEQFF. CDR3 in DNA: TGCGCCAGCAGCTTGGTCGGGAGCTCCTACAATGAGCAGTTCTTC.

This clone was observed a single time. This chain links TRBV28 with TRBJ1-5, with a possible D match to TRBD1 (5 bases). With 3 bases removed from V and 7 bases from J, the gap between germline ends came to 19 bases. The V gene's germline CDR1 is MDHEN and CDR2 SYDVKM. CDR3 size: 16 residues. The CDR3 nucleotides read TGTGCCAGCAGTTTTTCCGGACCGCTCGGGGGGCAGCCCCAGCATTTT. This sequence encodes CASSFSGPLGGQPQHF.

This sequence joins TRBV27 and TRBJ1-4; possibly TRBD1 for D (5 bases). The CDR3 is 15 amino acids. Germline V gene data show CDR1 as MNHEY and CDR2 as SMNVEV (reference sequence). V was cut by 1 base and J by 4 bases, with 10 bases left in between. CDR3 region: CASSLYRQHNEKLFF. For the CDR3, the DNA is TGTGCCAGCAGTTTATATCGACAGCATAATGAAAAACTGTTTTTT.

This chain links TRBV9 with TRBJ2-3, with 15 bases lining up with TRBD2. The CDR3 sequence is 17 residues long. The germline V gene has CDR1 SGDLS and CDR2 YYNGEE. V shed 0 bases and J 4 bases; nucleotides not matched to a gene: 3. The CDR3 region is CASSVGTSGRAPDTQYF. DNA of the CDR3: TGTGCCAGCAGCGTAGGGACTAGCGGGAGGGCCCCAGATACGCAGTATTTT.

The rearrangement links TRBV28 to TRBJ1-2, with 8 nucleotides matching TRBD1. With 6 bases clipped from V and 7 bases from J, the junction kept 16 bases outside the gene matches. Germline V gene data show CDR1 as MDHEN and CDR2 as SYDVKM. The CDR3 extends over 16 amino acids. CDR3 loop: CASSRPTLQGAGGYTF. In nucleotides, the CDR3 is TGTGCCAGCAGCCGACCCACCCTGCAGGGGGCCGGTGGCTACACCTTC.

The V and J genes are TRBV4-2 and TRBJ2-3; D gene unclear. The CDR3 extends over 18 amino acids. Looked up from germline, CDR1 is LGHNA and CDR2 is YNFKEQ. Between the trimmed V and J ends, which lost 1 base and 4 bases, there was a span of 21 bases. The CDR3: CASSQVGGARSIADTQYF. CDR3 bases: TGTGCCAGCAGCCAAGTAGGTGGAGCGAGGAGTATCGCAGATACGCAGTATTTT.

The chain combines TRBV5-1 with TRBJ1-6; 9 bases are shared with TRBD1. The CDR3 extends over 14 amino acids. CDR1 is SGHRS and CDR2 is YFSETQ in the germline V gene. V shed 4 bases and J 9 bases; nucleotides not matched to a gene: 5. This CDR3 is CASSHGTGSSPLHF. DNA of the CDR3: TGCGCCAGCAGCCACGGGACAGGGAGTTCACCCCTCCACTTT.

This rearrangement joins TRBV5-1 to TRBJ1-6, with 7 bases matching TRBD1. With V trimmed by 0 bases and J by 10 bases, 10 bases remained unmatched. This CDR3 is built from 16 residues. The germline V gene has CDR1 SGHRS and CDR2 YFSETQ. The CDR3 region is CASSLEGQTIVSPLHF. The CDR3 nucleotides read TGCGCCAGCAGCTTGGAGGGACAGACTATAGTCTCACCCCTCCACTTT.

In its sample, this clone was seen a few times. The chain uses TRBV7-2 and TRBJ2-7, with a tentative D call TRBD1 (5 bases). The germline CDR1 and CDR2 sequences are SGHTA and FQGNSA. CDR3 length: 15 amino acids. The V end lost 5 bases, the J end lost 0 bases, and 14 bases lay between the germline ends. The CDR3 nucleotides read TGTGCCAGCAGCGCCGACAGCTACATCTCCTACGAGCAGTACTTC. It translates to CASSADSYISYEQYF.